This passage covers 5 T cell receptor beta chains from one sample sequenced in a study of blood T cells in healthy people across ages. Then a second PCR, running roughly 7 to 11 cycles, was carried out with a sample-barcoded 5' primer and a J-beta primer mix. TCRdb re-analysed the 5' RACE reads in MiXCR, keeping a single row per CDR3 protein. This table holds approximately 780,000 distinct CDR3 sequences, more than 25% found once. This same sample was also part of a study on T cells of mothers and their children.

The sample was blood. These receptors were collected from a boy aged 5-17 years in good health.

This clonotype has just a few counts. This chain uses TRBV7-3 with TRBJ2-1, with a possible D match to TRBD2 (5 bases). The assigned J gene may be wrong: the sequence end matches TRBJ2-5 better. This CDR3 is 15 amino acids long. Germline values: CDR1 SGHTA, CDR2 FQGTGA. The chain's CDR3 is CASSLSGRGQETQYF. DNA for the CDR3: TGTGCCAGCAGCTTAAGTGGACGGGGCCAAGAGACCCAGTACTTC.

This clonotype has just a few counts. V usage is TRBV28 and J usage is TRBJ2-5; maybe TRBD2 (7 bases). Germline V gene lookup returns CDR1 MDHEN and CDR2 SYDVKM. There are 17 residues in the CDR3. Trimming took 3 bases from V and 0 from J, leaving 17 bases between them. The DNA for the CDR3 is TGTGCCAGCAGTTTCCCTTTAGGGGGGGAGGACCAAGAGACCCAGTACTTC. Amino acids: CASSFPLGGEDQETQYF.

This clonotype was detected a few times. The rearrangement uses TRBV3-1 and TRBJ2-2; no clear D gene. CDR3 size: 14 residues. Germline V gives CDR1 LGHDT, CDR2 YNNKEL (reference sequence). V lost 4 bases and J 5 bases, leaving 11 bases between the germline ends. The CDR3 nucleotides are TGTGCCAGCAGCCCCCGGTGGGCGACCGGGGAGCTGTTTTTT. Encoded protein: CASSPRWATGELFF.

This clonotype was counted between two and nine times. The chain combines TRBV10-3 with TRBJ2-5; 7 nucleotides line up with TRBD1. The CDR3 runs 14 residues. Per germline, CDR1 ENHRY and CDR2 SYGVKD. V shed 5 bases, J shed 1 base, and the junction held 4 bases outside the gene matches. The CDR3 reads CAISRDSSQETQYF. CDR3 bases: TGTGCCATCAGTAGGGACAGCTCCCAAGAGACCCAGTACTTC.

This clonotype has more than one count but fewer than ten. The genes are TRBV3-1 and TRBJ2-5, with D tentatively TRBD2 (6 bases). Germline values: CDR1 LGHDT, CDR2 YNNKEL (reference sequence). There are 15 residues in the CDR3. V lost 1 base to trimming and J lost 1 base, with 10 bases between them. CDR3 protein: CASSQGASAQETQYF. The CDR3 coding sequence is TGTGCCAGCAGCCAAGGGGCTAGCGCCCAAGAGACCCAGTACTTC.